The entry below gives a single TCR beta chain sequence along with its context. The record originates from a study of blood T cell repertoires in COVID-19. In the study overall: Specimens from acute and convalescent COVID-19 originated in the United States, Italy and Spain. T cells, B-cell-depleted T cells, or PBMCs supplied cDNA or gDNA.

Trimming took 3 bases from V and 5 from J, leaving 11 bases between them. Germline V gene sequence: CDR1 LNHDA, CDR2 SQIVND (reference sequence). The length of the CDR3 is 15 residues. The authors' processing: Cell counts per sample came from amplifying reference gene primers. The data were produced by immunoSEQ multiplex PCR, yet TCRdb's version contains in-frame clones alone and is incomplete. V and J calls and clone size are those listed in that table; D and trimming were worked out from the DNA. The sample lists some 43,000 clones; around 87% were seen once. This clonotype originated in a human donor in a cohort sampled during active COVID-19. The chain joins TRBV19 to TRBJ1-6; weak D call: TRBD1 (6 bases). Sequenced input: peripheral blood. The CDR3: CASSIGTRHNSPLHF. Here the CDR3 DNA reads TGTGCCAGTAGTATCGGGACAAGGCATAATTCACCCCTCCACTTT.